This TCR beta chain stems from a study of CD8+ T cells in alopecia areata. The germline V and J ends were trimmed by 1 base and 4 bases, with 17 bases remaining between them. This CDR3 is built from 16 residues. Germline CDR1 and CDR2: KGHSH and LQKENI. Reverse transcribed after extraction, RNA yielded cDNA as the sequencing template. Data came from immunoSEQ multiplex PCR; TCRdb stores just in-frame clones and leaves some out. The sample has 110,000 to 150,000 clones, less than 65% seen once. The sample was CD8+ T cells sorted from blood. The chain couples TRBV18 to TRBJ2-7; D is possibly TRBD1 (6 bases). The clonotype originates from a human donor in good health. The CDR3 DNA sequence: TGTGCCAGCTCACCACAGGACAGAGCGAGACCGTACGAGCAGTACTTC. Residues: CASSPQDRARPYEQYF.